The 30 T cell receptor beta chains listed next were all sequenced from one sample in a study of cytomegalovirus exposure and HLA in healthy donors. The PCR employed 60 Vbeta primers together with 13 Jbeta primers. The table came from immunoSEQ multiplex PCR; TCRdb's copy has only in-frame clones and leaves some out. The profile shows some 140,000 clones, under 85% of them singletons. Sequencing was carried out using PBMCs. Source of these receptors: a man younger than 30 in good health and CMV-seronegative.

The rearrangement uses TRBV7-3 and TRBJ2-6; 8 bases match TRBD1. CDR3 length: 19 residues. Germline V CDR1 and CDR2: SGHTA, FQGTGA. V lost 1 base and J lost 0; bases outside the gene matches: 8. CDR3 sequence: CASSLKYQGAYSGANVLTF. CDR3 nucleotide sequence: TGTGCCAGCAGCTTAAAGTATCAGGGGGCCTACTCTGGGGCCAACGTCCTGACTTTC. Full variable domain (remainder filled in from reference TRBV7-3 and TRBJ2-6): GAGVSQTPSNKVTEKGKYVELRCDPISGHTALYWYRQSLGQGPEFLIYFQGTGAADDSGLPNDRFFAVRPEGSVSTLKIQRTERGDSAVYLCASSLKYQGAYSGANVLTFGAGSRLTVL.

The chain recombines TRBV7-8 with TRBJ2-1; the match to TRBD1 covers 10 bases. Germline CDR1 SGHVS, CDR2 FQNEAQ. Unmatched junction bases numbered 8, after V lost 5 bases and J lost 7 bases. The CDR3 loop spans 15 amino acids. In DNA, the CDR3 is TGTGCCAGCAGCGCTGGACAGGGGGGGGTTAATGAGCAGTTCTTC. Amino acids: CASSAGQGGVNEQFF.

This chain joins TRBV6-1 and TRBJ1-2; 8 bases match TRBD1. Per the germline V gene, CDR1 is MNHNS and CDR2 is SASEGT. V dropped 7 bases and J dropped 5; count of bases not matched to a gene: 6. This CDR3 region has 13 residues. As DNA, the CDR3 is TGTGCCAGCACTCTCGACAGGGGTTATGGCTACACCTTC. It codes for CASTLDRGYGYTF.

The chain uses TRBV7-2 and TRBJ1-4; TRBD1 might be the D (5 bases). Germline loops: CDR1 SGHTA, CDR2 FQGNSA. The CDR3 covers 15 residues. Trimming stripped 3 bases from V and 7 bases from J, with 15 bases between. The CDR3 reads CASSLGRGEVEKLFF. The CDR3 nucleotides read TGTGCCAGCAGCTTGGGGCGCGGTGAAGTTGAAAAACTGTTTTTT. Drawing the rest from reference TRBV7-2 and TRBJ1-4, the complete variable domain is GAGVSQSPSNKVTEKGKDVELRCDPISGHTALYWYRQSLGQGLEFLIYFQGNSAPDKSGLPSDRFSAERTGGSVSTLTIQRTQQEDSAVYLCASSLGRGEVEKLFFGSGTQLSVL.

The rearrangement joins TRBV10-3 to TRBJ2-1; 7 bases map to TRBD1. CDR3 length: 14 amino acids. V was pared by 7 bases and J by 2 bases, with 5 bases of the junction left unmatched. Germline V gene data show CDR1 as ENHRY and CDR2 as SYGVKD. Here the CDR3 reads CAITPGTAYNEQFF. CDR3 nucleotides: TGTGCCATCACACCCGGGACAGCCTACAATGAGCAGTTCTTC.

Note on this clone: This same CDR3 is encoded by further DNA sequences in the sample. The gene calls are TRBV5-1 and TRBJ2-1, with 13 bases fitting TRBD2. J was trimmed by 7 bases and V by 0 bases; bases with no gene match: 1. The germline CDR1 and CDR2 sequences are SGHRS and YFSETQ. The CDR3 is 15 amino acids. The CDR3 DNA is TGCGCCAGCAGCTTGGGACTAGCGGGGGGAAATGAGCAGTTCTTC. It yields the protein CASSLGLAGGNEQFF.

J is TRBJ1-5 and V is TRBV6-5; D unclear. CDR1 is MNHEY and CDR2 is SVGAGI in the germline V gene. This CDR3 has 13 amino acids. V lost 2 bases, J lost 3 bases, and 5 bases lay in between. The CDR3 loop is CASSYTINQPQHF. The CDR3 nucleotides read TGTGCCAGCAGTTACACAATCAATCAGCCCCAGCATTTT.

This chain joins TRBV28 and TRBJ1-4; 7 bases agree with TRBD1. V lost 8 bases, J lost 4 bases, and 10 bases stayed unmatched. There are 15 residues in the CDR3. CDR1 and CDR2 (germline): MDHEN, SYDVKM. CDR3 DNA sequence: TGTGCCAGCTGTACCCGGACAGGCCATAATGAAAAACTGTTTTTT. Translation: CASCTRTGHNEKLFF. Full variable domain (rest looked up from reference TRBV28 and TRBJ1-4): DVKVTQSSRYLVKRTGEKVFLECVQDMDHENMFWYRQDPGLGLRLIYFSYDVKMKEKGDIPEGYSVSREKKERFSLILESASTNQTSMYLCASCTRTGHNEKLFFGSGTQLSVL.

This rearrangement joins TRBV6-1 to TRBJ2-5; D not resolved. The CDR3 is 12 residues long. The V gene lost 4 bases and the J gene lost 2 bases, with 5 bases spanning the gap. Germline V gene lookup returns CDR1 MNHNS and CDR2 SASEGT. DNA of the CDR3: TGTGCCAGCAGTGCACTTCAAGAGACCCAGTACTTC. It is translated as CASSALQETQYF.

The chain combines TRBV5-1 with TRBJ2-6; weak D call: TRBD2 (7 bases). This CDR3 comprises 17 residues. The V gene's germline CDR1 is SGHRS and CDR2 YFSETQ. With 1 base removed from V and 3 bases from J, the gap between germline ends came to 14 bases. CDR3 protein: CASSLLGGAFGANVLTF. CDR3 bases: TGCGCCAGCAGCTTGTTAGGGGGGGCGTTTGGGGCCAACGTCCTGACTTTC.

This clone was picked up one time. V usage is TRBV10-3 and J usage is TRBJ1-2; D is uncertain. CDR3 length: 15 residues. Between the trimmed V and J ends, which lost 10 bases and 4 bases, there was a span of 22 bases. Germline-derived CDR1 and CDR2 are ENHRY and SYGVKD. The CDR3 nucleotides read TGTGCCAGCACAACCGAAGAGGCGTTGGGCTATGGCTACACCTTC. This encodes CASTTEEALGYGYTF.

The V and J genes are TRBV11-2 and TRBJ2-1; possibly TRBD2 for D (7 bases). The CDR3 covers 15 residues. Germline CDR1 reads SGHAT; CDR2 reads FQNNGV. V shed 6 bases and J shed 8 bases, with 20 bases lying between them. The CDR3 DNA follows: TGTGCCAGCAGTCCTTTTGGGGGGGCCGTGGATGAGCAGTTCTTC. Protein sequence: CASSPFGGAVDEQFF.

This rearrangement joins TRBV19 to TRBJ2-1, with 8 positions matching TRBD1. The CDR3 sequence is 15 residues long. Germline assignment: CDR1 LNHDA and CDR2 SQIVND (reference sequence). V lost 5 bases, J lost 0 bases, and 3 bases stayed unmatched. The DNA for the CDR3 is TGTGCCAGTAGTCTCGGACAGGGCTCCTACAATGAGCAGTTCTTC. Its translation is CASSLGQGSYNEQFF.

In its sample, this clone was seen once. The J gene is TRBJ1-5, the V gene TRBV7-2, with a tentative D call TRBD1 (6 bases). CDR3 length: 15 amino acids. V was clipped by 5 bases and J by 4 bases, with 15 bases between them. Per the germline V gene, CDR1 is SGHTA and CDR2 is FQGNSA. The CDR3 loop reads CASSVTGGGNQPQHF. CDR3 sequence (DNA): TGTGCCAGCAGCGTGACGGGGGGCGGGAATCAGCCCCAGCATTTT.

The sample holds a few counts of this clone. V gene TRBV19 combines with J gene TRBJ2-5; 10 bases line up with TRBD1. In germline, CDR1 is LNHDA, CDR2 SQIVND (reference sequence). The CDR3 is made up of 14 amino acids. The V gene end was trimmed by 5 bases and the J gene end by 4 bases; junction bases not matched to a gene: 4. CDR3 sequence (DNA): TGTGCCAGTAGTCCGGGACAGGGGTCAGAGACCCAGTACTTC. This gives the protein CASSPGQGSETQYF.

This clone came up a few times. The chain recombines TRBV20-1 with TRBJ1-3, with D possibly TRBD1 on 5 matching bases. The CDR3 runs to 11 residues. V was clipped by 4 bases and J by 8 bases, with 9 bases between them. Germline lookup yields CDR1 DFQATT and CDR2 SNEGSKA (reference sequence). Here the CDR3 DNA reads TGCAGTGCTACAGGGCTAGACACCATATATTTT. Translating it yields CSATGLDTIYF.

This clone was seen just once. The chain links TRBV7-9 to TRBJ2-4, with 7 bases fitting TRBD1. From germline, CDR1 is SEHNR and CDR2 FQNEAQ (reference sequence). Unmatched junction bases numbered 11, after V lost 5 bases and J lost 1 base. The CDR3 consists of 17 residues. The CDR3 reads CASSPGQLLGAKNIQYF. CDR3 DNA sequence: TGTGCCAGCAGCCCGGGACAGCTCCTTGGGGCCAAAAACATTCAGTACTTC.

A note on this clone: One end of the junction varies from germline; a read error may be responsible. The rearrangement uses TRBV5-6 and TRBJ1-2; tentatively, D is TRBD1 (6 bases). CDR3 length equals 14 residues. Per the germline V gene, CDR1 is SGHDT and CDR2 is YYEEEE. CDR3 loop: CASSLVGGGYSYTF. The CDR3 DNA reads TGTGCCAGCAGCTTGGTTGGGGGCGGCTATAGCTACACCTTC.

This chain uses TRBV5-1 with TRBJ2-5; 7 nucleotides align to TRBD1. V was clipped by 0 bases and J by 0 bases; unmatched bases: 2. The CDR3 runs to 15 residues. Germline V gene sequence: CDR1 SGHRS, CDR2 YFSETQ. The CDR3 DNA sequence: TGCGCCAGCAGCTTGGGGGGACAGCACCAAGAGACCCAGTACTTC. Translated: CASSLGGQHQETQYF.

In nucleotides, the CDR3 is TGTGCCAGTAGTATGACAGCTCATTCACCCCTCCACTTT. Protein product: CASSMTAHSPLHF. This chain links TRBV19 with TRBJ1-6; TRBD1 might be the D (5 bases). Trimming stripped 3 bases from V and 8 bases from J, with 8 bases between. CDR3 size: 13 residues. Per the germline V gene, CDR1 is LNHDA and CDR2 is SQIVND (reference sequence).

This chain joins TRBV5-1 and TRBJ2-5; perhaps TRBD2 as D (5 bases). The CDR3 is 14 residues long. Trimming cost V 5 bases and J 7 bases, with 18 bases left between them. Germline V gene lookup returns CDR1 SGHRS and CDR2 YFSETQ. The CDR3 region is CASRVEDTTGTQYF. For the CDR3, the DNA is TGCGCCAGCAGGGTGGAGGATACAACCGGGACCCAGTACTTC.

This clone was counted a single time. The rearrangement uses TRBV19 and TRBJ2-1; D not certain. Trimming cost V 5 bases and J 1 base, with 15 bases left between them. This CDR3 comprises 16 residues. Germline V gives CDR1 LNHDA, CDR2 SQIVND (reference sequence). The CDR3 DNA reads as TGTGCCAGTAGTCGGCCACGAACTACATCCTACAATGAGCAGTTCTTC. This codes for CASSRPRTTSYNEQFF.

The table lists this clone with a few counts. V usage is TRBV9 and J usage is TRBJ2-7, with D possibly TRBD1 on 6 matching bases. CDR3 length: 14 amino acids. The V gene's germline CDR1 is SGDLS and CDR2 YYNGEE. V gave up 3 bases and J gave up 2 bases, with 12 bases separating them. The CDR3 reads CASSAEQGPYEQYF. Here the CDR3 DNA reads TGTGCCAGCAGCGCGGAACAGGGCCCCTACGAGCAGTACTTC.

V gene TRBV18 combines with J gene TRBJ2-5, with 7 nucleotides matching TRBD1. After removal of 3 bases from V and 4 bases from J, the junction contained 8 bases not matched to a gene. The germline V gene has CDR1 KGHSH and CDR2 LQKENI. This CDR3 region has 15 residues. The CDR3 sequence: CASSPRQGERETQYF. CDR3 nucleotides: TGTGCCAGCTCACCCCGACAGGGAGAACGAGAGACCCAGTACTTC.

V gene TRBV6-5 combines with J gene TRBJ1-6; 8 nucleotides align to TRBD1. With V trimmed by 4 bases and J by 6 bases, 8 bases remained unmatched. This CDR3 has 16 residues. Per germline, CDR1 MNHEY and CDR2 SVGAGI. CDR3 sequence reads: CASSLGVDRGNSPLHF. The CDR3 DNA reads TGTGCCAGCAGTTTAGGGGTCGACAGGGGTAATTCACCCCTCCACTTT.

In its sample, this clone was seen once. CDR3 amino acids: CASSQSGQGAVGPQHF. CDR3 coding DNA: TGTGCCAGCAGCCAAAGTGGACAGGGGGCTGTGGGGCCCCAGCATTTT. The chain recombines TRBV5-6 with TRBJ1-5; 11 bases are shared with TRBD1. The ends lost 4 bases at V and 9 bases at J; junction bases unmatched: 12. Germline assignment: CDR1 SGHDT and CDR2 YYEEEE. The CDR3 contains 16 residues.

V gene TRBV10-3 combines with J gene TRBJ2-7; the match to TRBD1 covers 7 bases. The CDR3 extends over 12 amino acids. Germline trimming cut 2 bases from V and 11 bases from J; bases unmatched to any gene: 6. Germline V lookup: CDR1 ENHRY, CDR2 SYGVKD. This CDR3 is CAISERDSLEYF. The CDR3 region has the DNA TGTGCCATCAGTGAGCGGGACAGTCTAGAGTACTTC.

This chain uses TRBV7-6 with TRBJ2-5; 9 bases match TRBD1. V gave up 3 bases and J gave up 7 bases; unmatched junction bases: 9. This CDR3 has 15 residues. Germline V gene lookup returns CDR1 SGHVS and CDR2 FNYEAQ. This CDR3 is CASSFVTGGEGTQYF. The DNA of the CDR3 is TGTGCCAGCAGCTTCGTAACAGGGGGCGAGGGGACCCAGTACTTC. The variable domain in full, completed from reference TRBV7-6 and TRBJ2-5, reads GAGVSQSPRYKVTKRGQDVALRCDPISGHVSLYWYRQALGQGPEFLTYFNYEAQQDKSGLPNDRFSAERPEGSISTLTIQRTEQRDSAMYRCASSFVTGGEGTQYFGPGTRLLVL.

V and J are TRBV7-9 and TRBJ2-1; D possibly corresponds to TRBD2 (5 bases). There are 19 residues in the CDR3. Trimming stripped 0 bases from V and 8 bases from J, with 26 bases between. The germline gives CDR1 SEHNR, CDR2 FQNEAQ (reference sequence). CDR3 sequence (DNA): TGTGCCAGCAGCTTAGCGGGCCGAGGGTTGTCTTTCCCCATACATGAGCAGTTCTTC. Translating it yields CASSLAGRGLSFPIHEQFF.

As for this clone: The junction shows a germline mismatch at one end, possibly a read error. The chain recombines TRBV7-7 with TRBJ2-6; D might be TRBD1 (5 bases). Germline V gives CDR1 SSHAT, CDR2 FNYEAQ (reference sequence). The CDR3 totals 19 residues. CDR3 DNA sequence: TGTGCCAGCAGCTTCGAAAGGACATCGCCATCCTCTGGGGCCAACGGCCTGACTTTC. Its protein product is CASSFERTSPSSGANGLTF.